Listed below are T cell receptor beta chains from one sample, sequenced in a study of chemoradiotherapy in HPV16-positive cancers. Produced via immunoSEQ multiplex PCR; TCRdb's table is partial and in-frame only. The sample has some 14,000 clones, more than 60% seen once. The specimen was obtained from a patient who underwent chemoradiotherapy. These receptors came from a human donor with HPV-associated anogenital cancer. CDR3s include the opening cysteine and the closing phenylalanine or tryptophan. D genes are given only for firm matches. Only some rows state a clone size, as once, few, many or a class for expanded clones.

V	J	D	size	DNA	CDR3
TRBV18	TRBJ1-1	-	few	TGTGCCAGCGTCACCACTAACGGCGGGGTCACTGAAGCTTTCTTT	CASVTTNGGVTEAFF
TRBV12-5	TRBJ1-4	-	-	TGTGCTAGTGGTCACCAAAACAGAGCAACTAATGAAAAACTGTTTTTT	CASGHQNRATNEKLFF
TRBV11-2	TRBJ2-7	TRBD2	once	TGTGCCAGCAGCTTACAGCGGGGGGGCACCTACGAGCAGTACTTC	CASSLQRGGTYEQYF
TRBV5-8	TRBJ1-2	-	-	TGTGCCAGCAGCTTGAAAAGAACGGACTATGGCTACACCTTC	CASSLKRTDYGYTF
TRBV7-3	TRBJ2-2	-	-	TGTGCCAGCAGCGTCGGGCTCACCGGGGAGCTGTTTTTT	CASSVGLTGELFF
TRBV11-2	TRBJ2-7	TRBD1	-	TGTGCCAGCAGCTTAGGGGACAGTTACTACGAGCAGTACTTC	CASSLGDSYYEQYF
TRBV4-1	TRBJ2-7	TRBD2	-	TGCGCCAGCAGCCAGGCTAGCGGGGGGGGCTACGAGCAGTACTTC	CASSQASGGGYEQYF
TRBV28	TRBJ2-7	-	few	TGTGCCAGCAGTCCTCAACCGTCCGAGCAGTACTTC	CASSPQPSEQYF
TRBV12-5	TRBJ1-3	-	-	TGTGCTAGTGGCCTACTTACAGGCGTCTCTGGAAACACCATATATTTT	CASGLLTGVSGNTIYF
TRBV7-6	TRBJ2-5	-	few	TGTGCCAGCAGCTTAAGCCCGGGGTCCGAGACCCAGTACTTC	CASSLSPGSETQYF
TRBV19	TRBJ1-5	-	-	TGTGCCAGTAGTATGTGGGGGCAGCCCCAGCATTTT	CASSMWGQPQHF
TRBV19	TRBJ1-4	-	-	TGTGCCAGTAGTTCTGGAGGGGCGGTAAGAGAAAAACTGTTTTTT	CASSSGGAVREKLFF
TRBV13	TRBJ2-3	-	-	TGTGCCAGCAGCTCCCGACTGGCACCGCAGTATTTT	CASSSRLAPQYF
TRBV7-3	TRBJ2-2	-	-	TGTGCCAGCAGCATGGGCATGAACACCGGGGAGCTGTTTTTT	CASSMGMNTGELFF
TRBV25-1	TRBJ1-5	-	-	TGTGCCAGCAGCGCCTCTGGCAATCAGCCCCAGCATTTT	CASSASGNQPQHF
TRBV7-6	TRBJ2-5	-	few	TGTGCCAGCAGCCCTCACCACCAAGAGACCCAGTACTTC	CASSPHHQETQYF
TRBV28	TRBJ1-1	-	few	TGTGCCAGCCAGGGATCTGAAGCTTTCTTT	CASQGSEAFF
TRBV5-1	TRBJ1-6	-	few	TGCGCCAGCACTCAATCGGGGGGCGAGGATTCACCCCTCCACTTT	CASTQSGGEDSPLHF
TRBV19	TRBJ1-5	-	-	TGTGCCAGTATTGAGGTTTGGGGATCAAGGAGCAATCAGCCCCAGCATTTT	CASIEVWGSRSNQPQHF
TRBV10-3	TRBJ2-3	-	-	TGTGCCATCATTGCCGACACAGGCCCAGATACGCAGTATTTT	CAIIADTGPDTQYF